Below, 18 T cell receptor beta chains from the same sample are listed, as sequenced in a study of blood T cell repertoires in COVID-19. Data came from immunoSEQ multiplex PCR; TCRdb stores just in-frame clones and leaves some out. Of 300,000 to 350,000 clones detected, around nine tenths appear once; the ten largest clones hold more than 5%. The sample was PBMCs or T cells enriched from blood (not recorded which). All receptors come from a man aged 25-45 years who had recovered from COVID-19.

The V and J genes are TRBV2 and TRBJ2-7; TRBD2 agrees at 11 bases. The CDR3 is 15 amino acids. V dropped 6 bases and J dropped 6; count of bases not matched to a gene: 10. Germline assignment: CDR1 SNHLY and CDR2 FYNNEI. CDR3 sequence: CASSTSGGTPSEQYF. CDR3 nucleotides: TGTGCCAGCAGCACTAGCGGGGGTACCCCCTCCGAGCAGTACTTC.

This clone has more than one count but fewer than ten. CDR3 nucleotide sequence: TGTGCCAGCAGCCAAGAATTGGGGCCCGGAAACATTCAGTACTTC. Translated: CASSQELGPGNIQYF. The chain uses TRBV3-1 (or the pseudogene TRBV3-2) and TRBJ2-4; the D gene is possibly TRBD1 (5 bases). The germline V gene has CDR1 LGHDT and CDR2 YNNKEL (reference sequence). The CDR3 extends over 15 amino acids. With 0 bases removed from V and 6 bases from J, the gap between germline ends came to 12 bases.

The CDR3 sequence is CASLRERDTQYF. The CDR3 bases are TGTGCCAGCTTACGAGAAAGAGATACGCAGTATTTT. The chain uses TRBV2 and TRBJ2-3; no firm D call. Germline lookup yields CDR1 SNHLY and CDR2 FYNNEI. There are 12 residues in the CDR3. Trimming shortened V by 8 bases and J by 5 bases, and 11 bases separated the two germline ends.

The chain has TRBV5-8 and TRBJ1-2; D is uncertain. The CDR3 is 13 amino acids. Germline V gene data show CDR1 as SGHTS and CDR2 as YDEGEE. V lost 0 bases and J 8 bases, leaving 11 bases between the germline ends. CDR3 nucleotide sequence: TGTGCCAGCAGCTTGGGACCGACTGGGGGCTACACCTTC. Residues: CASSLGPTGGYTF.

This clone showed up just once. This sequence joins TRBV9 and TRBJ1-1, with 8 bases that match TRBD1. The germline gives CDR1 SGDLS, CDR2 YYNGEE. CDR3 length: 14 residues. The trim removed 0 bases at V and 2 bases at J, leaving 0 bases unmatched. This chain's CDR3 is CASSVAGGNTEAFF. The CDR3 coding sequence is TGTGCCAGCAGCGTAGCAGGGGGCAACACTGAAGCTTTCTTT.

This chain connects TRBV5-1 to TRBJ1-1, with D unresolved. Trimming took 4 bases from V and 0 from J, leaving 16 bases between them. CDR3 length: 16 residues. Germline CDR1 and CDR2: SGHRS and YFSETQ. The CDR3 DNA sequence: TGCGCCAGCAGCGACCCCTCGAGGGCCATGAACACTGAAGCTTTCTTT. This gives the protein CASSDPSRAMNTEAFF.

V is TRBV7-2 and J is TRBJ1-3; D remains unclear. Germline CDR1 is SGHTA and CDR2 is FQGNSA. Trimming stripped 5 bases from V and 2 bases from J, with 16 bases between. This CDR3 spans 16 amino acids. This CDR3 reads CASSPHLRPAGNTIYF. The CDR3 nucleotides are TGTGCCAGCAGCCCACATTTGAGGCCTGCTGGAAACACCATATATTTT.

This clone has just one count. The V call is TRBV10-2, the J call TRBJ2-1, with TRBD1 as a possible D gene (5 bases). This CDR3 has 13 amino acids. Trimming pared 5 bases from V and 6 bases from J, leaving 11 bases between. Germline CDR1 WSHSY, CDR2 SAAADI. This CDR3 is CASSPAGRNEQFF. For the CDR3, the DNA is TGCGCCAGCAGTCCCGCAGGGCGCAATGAGCAGTTCTTC.

The chain combines TRBV28 with TRBJ2-2, with TRBD1 as a possible D gene (5 bases). Germline V gives CDR1 MDHEN, CDR2 SYDVKM. Trimming removed 9 bases from V and 6 bases from J, with 17 bases in between. The CDR3 consists of 14 residues. In DNA, the CDR3 is TGTGCCAGTAACAGGCTTGGCGTAGCCGGGGAGCTGTTTTTT. Translating it yields CASNRLGVAGELFF.

The chain has TRBV10-3 and TRBJ1-1, with 8 bases identical to TRBD1. CDR3 length equals 15 residues. With V trimmed by 10 bases and J by 1 base, 11 bases remained unmatched. Germline values: CDR1 ENHRY, CDR2 SYGVKD. This CDR3 is CATPPGQDSNTEAFF. The CDR3 DNA reads as TGTGCCACCCCTCCGGGACAGGACTCGAACACTGAAGCTTTCTTT.

The chain has TRBV11-2 and TRBJ2-5; D possibly corresponds to TRBD2 (5 bases). Germline V gene data show CDR1 as SGHAT and CDR2 as FQNNGV. There are 14 residues in the CDR3. The V and J ends lost 5 bases and 5 bases respectively, with 15 bases between them. The CDR3 is CASSPRGSAETQYF. Written as DNA, the CDR3 is TGTGCCAGCAGCCCCCGCGGTAGCGCCGAGACCCAGTACTTC.

The J gene is TRBJ2-6, the V gene TRBV25-1; a possible D gene is TRBD1 (5 bases). The CDR3 runs to 17 residues. Germline V CDR1 and CDR2: MGHDK, SYGVNS. Trimming removed 5 bases at V and 2 bases at J, with 16 bases between. DNA for the CDR3: TGTGCCAGCAGTCTCTCAGGGATGAAGACTGGGGCCAACGTCCTGACTTTC. It is translated as CASSLSGMKTGANVLTF.

This clone was observed at least ten times. This chain uses TRBV18 with TRBJ2-7; 8 nucleotides match TRBD1. The CDR3 sequence is 14 residues long. After removal of 7 bases from V and 5 bases from J, the junction contained 10 bases not matched to a gene. Germline V gene data show CDR1 as KGHSH and CDR2 as LQKENI. CDR3 sequence: CASLGDRGSDEQYF. The CDR3 nucleotides are TGTGCCAGCTTAGGCGACAGGGGAAGCGACGAGCAGTACTTC.

The rearrangement uses TRBV11-3 and TRBJ1-2, with TRBD1 as a possible D gene (6 bases). This CDR3 spans 15 amino acids. The germline CDR1 and CDR2 sequences are SGHNT and YENEEA. The V end was cut by 1 base, the J end by 4 bases, with 13 bases between. This CDR3 is CASSLGGGHSYGYTF. CDR3 DNA sequence: TGTGCCAGCAGCTTAGGAGGGGGACATTCCTATGGCTACACCTTC.

The chain is built from TRBV5-1 and TRBJ2-3, with TRBD1 matching over 9 bases. This CDR3 is 15 amino acids long. V lost 2 bases to trimming and J lost 1 base; unmatched junction nucleotides: 2. Per the germline V gene, CDR1 is SGHRS and CDR2 is YFSETQ. CDR3 sequence: CASSLQGAGTDTQYF. CDR3 bases: TGCGCCAGCAGCTTACAGGGGGCAGGCACAGATACGCAGTATTTT.

The rearrangement links TRBV5-1 to TRBJ2-7, with 10 nucleotides matching TRBD1. Germline V gene sequence: CDR1 SGHRS, CDR2 YFSETQ. CDR3 length equals 15 residues. V lost 4 bases, J lost 3 bases, and 7 bases stayed unmatched. The CDR3 region is CASSPGTGDRYEQYF. Written as DNA, the CDR3 is TGCGCCAGCAGCCCTGGGACAGGGGACCGCTACGAGCAGTACTTC.

This clone was detected once. CDR3 coding DNA: TGTGCCAGCAGCCCCCCGGGACTTCTCACAGATACGCAGTATTTT. Translated, it gives CASSPPGLLTDTQYF. V is TRBV11-2 and J is TRBJ2-3; a possible D gene is TRBD2 (6 bases). CDR1 is SGHAT, CDR2 FQNNGV, per germline. Trimming pared 5 bases from V and 2 bases from J, leaving 14 bases between. The CDR3 spans 15 residues.

Comments on this clone: This sample includes further DNA sequences coding for the same CDR3. The rearrangement joins TRBV27 to TRBJ1-5, with a tentative D call TRBD1 (5 bases). Trimming took 6 bases from V and 0 from J, leaving 12 bases between them. The V gene's germline CDR1 is MNHEY and CDR2 SMNVEV (reference sequence). This CDR3 is 15 amino acids long. CDR3 sequence reads: CASREGFYSNQPQHF. The CDR3 DNA reads as TGTGCCAGCAGGGAGGGGTTTTATAGCAATCAGCCCCAGCATTTT.